Given below is one T cell receptor (beta chain) in context. Its antigen remains undetermined. No base quality information exists; no much larger clone differs at one position. TCRbeta CDR3 regions were amplified from genomic DNA using the immunoSEQ Assay, a bias-controlled multiplex PCR. The source study handled its data this way. The number of nucleated cells in each sample was estimated from the amplification of reference gene primers within the assay. To quantify the absolute abundance of each unique TCRbeta CDR3 rearrangement, sequence reads were collapsed and filtered. Productive Simpson clonality was computed per sample as the square root of Simpson's diversity index over productive rearrangements. TCRdb took over this immuneACCESS table, retaining in-frame rearrangements with V and J assigned. Such tables are incomplete; in checked studies, under half of the missing clones stem from an unresolved V gene, and the remainder is unexplained. V, J and clone size derive from that table, while D and trimming were established from the DNA sequence. Counted in this sample were approximately 340,000 clones; roughly 86% of them appeared once. Just over 9.5% of the sample is taken by the ten largest.

One collaborating source in Seattle enrolled patients during active infection and followed them longitudinally through the course of disease. Whole blood was collected in K2EDTA tubes by collaborating institutions according to the institutions' own protocols. Collaborator samples were shipped for TCRbeta analysis as frozen whole blood, isolated PBMCs, or DNA extracted from either sample type. This specimen belongs to a study of blood T cell repertoires in COVID-19 (dated by TCRdb to the early 2020s). Notes on the research overall: Samples covering the acute and convalescent phases of COVID-19 were provided by collaborators in the United States, Italy and Spain. The prospective study material was composed of cDNA or gDNA derived from T cells, B-cell-depleted T cells, or PBMCs. The dataset comprised deeply sampled blood TCRbeta repertoires from subjects exposed to, actively infected with, or recovered from COVID-19. The repertoires were made available in a free public database intended to serve as a resource for research on the immune response to SARS-CoV-2. The samples were drawn from the first 160 participants of the ongoing ImmuneRACE study and from under 1,500 subjects provided by 6 global collaborators. Sample metadata almost always included a de-identified subject ID, COVID-19 status, age in years and sex. Where available, HLA class I and class II types were taken from metadata supplied by the sample provider and were not determined by assay-based typing.

Findings and caveats that apply to the study as a whole: Clinical and demographic metadata were provided uncurated, with the amount varying by source and participant.

For CDR1 and CDR2, the germline V gene lists SGHDT and YYEEEE. Its CDR3 holds 18 amino acids, cysteine through phenylalanine. The sequence is cut down to CDR3 DNA, 54 bases in frame from base 1. Relative to germline, V is missing 5 bases and J is missing 4 bases, with 14 bases of the junction outside any gene match. The sequence derives from a man aged 30 to 39 with COVID-19, enrolled during active disease. The rearrangement joined TRBV5-6 to TRBJ2-6, with 8 bases aligning to TRBD1. The specimen was peripheral blood. The DNA reads TGTGCCAGCAGTTACATGACAGGGGAGTTGGCCGGGGCCAACGTCCTGACTTTC. Its protein is CASSYMTGELAGANVLTF.